Shown below are 23 T cell receptor beta chains from a single sample sequenced in a study of vaccination effects on CD4 cells after COVID-19. Viral peptide pools were used in the ViraFEST assay to expand antigen-specific CD4+ T cells, and sequencing came afterward. At the end of nine to ten days of culture, CD4+ T cells were isolated. Participants were given two doses of BNT162b2 or mRNA-1273 vaccine. The assay was immunoSEQ multiplex PCR, and TCRdb's table has in-frame clones only and misses some. Of 25,000 to 35,000 clones in the sample, about 73% are singletons; the top ten hold 15% to 20%. These receptors are not linked to any known antigen. Sequencing was performed on CD4+ T cells from PBMCs cultured with HCoV-OC43 spike peptides, taken after COVID-19 vaccination. Subset defined: HCoV-OC43 spike overlapping peptide pool stimulation. These receptors were obtained from a human donor who received a COVID-19 vaccine.

This clone came up a few times. This chain uses TRBV27 with TRBJ1-6; D is unclear. This CDR3 contains 13 residues. CDR1 and CDR2 (germline): MNHEY, SMNVEV (reference sequence). With 4 bases removed from V and 10 bases from J, the gap between germline ends came to 11 bases. Here the CDR3 reads CASSSALPSPLHF. In nucleotides, the CDR3 is TGTGCCAGCAGTTCAGCTCTGCCATCACCCCTCCACTTT.

This clone was observed a few times. The rearrangement uses TRBV5-4 and TRBJ2-7, with 7 bases lining up with TRBD1. V shed 0 bases and J 2 bases; nucleotides not matched to a gene: 2. Germline V lookup: CDR1 SGHNT, CDR2 YYREEE (reference sequence). CDR3 length equals 14 residues. The CDR3 loop reads CASSLGQGAYEQYF. The CDR3, as DNA: TGTGCCAGCAGCTTGGGGCAGGGGGCCTACGAGCAGTACTTC.

The genes are TRBV6-5 and TRBJ1-2; a weak D match, TRBD1 (6 bases). This CDR3 is 14 amino acids long. Germline CDR1 MNHEY, CDR2 SVGAGI. Trimming took 0 bases from V and 5 from J, leaving 10 bases between them. CDR3 DNA: TGTGCCAGCAGTTACTCCCTACAGGGATATGGCTACACCTTC. This encodes CASSYSLQGYGYTF.

J is TRBJ2-6 and V is TRBV5-6; D is undetermined. This CDR3 contains 16 residues. In germline, CDR1 is SGHDT, CDR2 YYEEEE. Trimming shortened V by 2 bases and J by 1 base, and 10 bases separated the two germline ends. CDR3 coding DNA: TGTGCCAGCAGCTTCATTAGGGAATCTGGGGCCAACGTCCTGACTTTC. This codes for CASSFIRESGANVLTF.

V is TRBV6-6 and J is TRBJ1-1; 7 nucleotides align to TRBD1. The CDR3 contains 14 residues. Trimming took 6 bases from V and 1 from J; bases not matched to a gene: 5. Germline loops: CDR1 MNHNY, CDR2 SVGAGI (reference sequence). CDR3 protein: CASRSTGENTEAFF. The CDR3 nucleotides read TGTGCCAGCAGGTCAACAGGGGAGAACACTGAAGCTTTCTTT.

This clone was detected a few times. The chain employs TRBV7-2 and TRBJ2-3; the D gene could be TRBD1 or TRBD2 (5 bases each). CDR1 is SGHTA, CDR2 FQGNSA, per germline. The CDR3 has 15 amino acids. Trimming left V 5 bases short and J 0 bases short, with 12 bases between. CDR3 protein: CASSVSGSSTDTQYF. CDR3 DNA sequence: TGTGCCAGCAGCGTCTCAGGGAGTAGCACAGATACGCAGTATTTT.

The chain carries TRBV28 and TRBJ1-4; possibly TRBD1 for D (6 bases). Trimming took off 7 bases at V and 7 bases at J, with 13 bases between the two ends. CDR1 and CDR2 from the germline V gene are MDHEN and SYDVKM. The CDR3 consists of 13 residues. The CDR3 DNA reads TGTGCCAGCACGTGGGGGCGCGGTGAAAAACTGTTTTTT. This codes for CASTWGRGEKLFF. The variable domain in full, completed from reference TRBV28 and TRBJ1-4, reads DVKVTQSSRYLVKRTGEKVFLECVQDMDHENMFWYRQDPGLGLRLIYFSYDVKMKEKGDIPEGYSVSREKKERFSLILESASTNQTSMYLCASTWGRGEKLFFGSGTQLSVL.

J is TRBJ2-3 and V is TRBV5-6; D ambiguous. The V gene's germline CDR1 is SGHDT and CDR2 YYEEEE. With 5 bases removed from V and 3 bases from J, the gap between germline ends came to 7 bases. The CDR3 sequence is 12 residues long. The CDR3 DNA sequence: TGTGCCAGCAGGAGGAGTACAGATACGCAGTATTTT. It translates to CASRRSTDTQYF.

The chain links TRBV5-1 to TRBJ2-4, with 9 nucleotides matching TRBD1. With V trimmed by 4 bases and J by 1 base, 12 bases remained unmatched. The CDR3 sequence is 18 residues long. Germline-derived CDR1 and CDR2 are SGHRS and YFSETQ. CDR3 nucleotides: TGCGCCAGCAGCCAACCGGGACAGGGTGTTGGGGCCAAAAACATTCAGTACTTC. It yields the protein CASSQPGQGVGAKNIQYF.

V is TRBV6-2 or TRBV6-3 and J is TRBJ2-7, with a tentative D call TRBD1 (5 bases). V lost 1 base and J lost 6, with 7 bases in between. The CDR3 is made up of 12 amino acids. Germline lookup yields CDR1 MNHEY and CDR2 SVGEGT. The CDR3 protein is CASSYLRGEQYF. The CDR3 nucleotides are TGTGCCAGCAGTTACTTAAGGGGCGAGCAGTACTTC.

This clone turned up a few times. The rearrangement links TRBV6-5 to TRBJ1-4, with 8 nucleotides matching TRBD1. Germline CDR1 reads MNHEY; CDR2 reads SVGAGI. Unmatched junction bases numbered 10, after V lost 6 bases and J lost 7 bases. CDR3 length: 15 residues. For the CDR3, the DNA is TGTGCCAGCAGCCCCGGACAGGGTGTGACTGAAAAACTGTTTTTT. This gives the protein CASSPGQGVTEKLFF.

The chain links TRBV6-5 to TRBJ1-5, with TRBD1 as a possible D gene (6 bases). Germline CDR1 and CDR2: MNHEY and SVGAGI. This CDR3 region has 15 residues. With 6 bases removed from V and 6 bases from J, the gap between germline ends came to 18 bases. CDR3 protein: CASRLSTGTRQPQHF. In nucleotides, the CDR3 is TGTGCCAGCAGGTTAAGTACAGGGACCCGTCAGCCCCAGCATTTT.

This rearrangement joins TRBV11-3 to TRBJ2-5, with 9 bases that match TRBD1. Per germline, CDR1 SGHNT and CDR2 YENEEA. Losses at the gene ends were 1 base for V and 1 base for J; bases not matched to a gene: 4. The CDR3 is 16 amino acids. The DNA for the CDR3 is TGTGCCAGCAGCTTAGGGGGACAGGGTATCCAAGAGACCCAGTACTTC. Amino acids: CASSLGGQGIQETQYF.

The chain joins TRBV29-1 to TRBJ1-4; D is perhaps TRBD1 (6 bases). The CDR3 extends over 14 amino acids. CDR1 and CDR2 (germline): SQVTM, ANQGSEA. V was clipped by 4 bases and J by 7 bases, with 16 bases between them. The CDR3 nucleotides are TGCAGCGTTGGTGCACGGCTGGGGGCTGAAAAACTGTTTTTT. This encodes CSVGARLGAEKLFF.

V gene TRBV18 combines with J gene TRBJ1-3; D call uncertain. The V end was cut by 0 bases, the J end by 6 bases, with 3 bases between. CDR1 and CDR2 (germline): KGHSH, LQKENI. This CDR3 contains 12 residues. The CDR3 sequence: CASSPPLNTIYF. Here the CDR3 DNA reads TGTGCCAGCTCACCACCGTTAAACACCATATATTTT. Full variable domain (remainder filled in from reference TRBV18 and TRBJ1-3): NAGVMQNPRHLVRRRGQEARLRCSPMKGHSHVYWYRQLPEEGLKFMVYLQKENIIDESGMPKERFSAEFPKEGPSILRIQQVVRGDSAAYFCASSPPLNTIYFGEGSWLTVV.

This clone was found a few times. The chain's CDR3 is CASSDGSITYGYTF. In nucleotides, the CDR3 is TGTGCCAGCTCAGACGGAAGCATAACCTATGGCTACACCTTC. The chain joins TRBV18 to TRBJ1-2; D not resolved. The V end lost 5 bases, the J end lost 4 bases, and 14 bases lay between the germline ends. Looked up from germline, CDR1 is KGHSH and CDR2 is LQKENI. The CDR3 covers 14 residues.

The chain is built from TRBV11-1 and TRBJ2-6, with 8 bases fitting TRBD1. J gave up 4 bases and V 4 bases, and 3 bases lay outside the gene matches. The CDR3 length is 15 residues. Germline-derived CDR1 and CDR2 are SGHAT and FQDESV (reference sequence). DNA of the CDR3: TGTGCCAGCAGCTCTCAGGGGGCGGGGGCCAACGTCCTGACTTTC. Translated, it gives CASSSQGAGANVLTF.

As DNA, the CDR3 is TGCGCCAGCAGCCAGGGGACTAGCGGGGGGCAGGAGCAGTTCTTC. Protein: CASSQGTSGGQEQFF. The rearrangement joins TRBV5-1 to TRBJ2-1; TRBD2 agrees at 15 bases. CDR1 and CDR2 from the germline V gene are SGHRS and YFSETQ. Germline trimming cut 4 bases from V and 10 bases from J; bases unmatched to any gene: 6. The CDR3 totals 15 residues. The complete variable domain, with remaining parts taken from reference TRBV5-1 and TRBJ2-1, reads KAGVTQTPRYLIKTRGQQVTLSCSPISGHRSVSWYQQTPGQGLQFLFEYFSETQRNKGNFPGRFSGRQFSNSRSEMNVSTLELGDSALYLCASSQGTSGGQEQFFGPGTRLTVL.

The CDR3 sequence: CASSPDGTSGRAETQYF. The CDR3 DNA sequence: TGTGCCAGCAGCCCAGACGGGACTAGCGGGAGGGCGGAGACCCAGTACTTC. The rearrangement joins TRBV4-2 to TRBJ2-5, with TRBD2 matching over 16 bases. Germline values: CDR1 LGHNA, CDR2 YNFKEQ. This CDR3 comprises 17 residues. V gave up 4 bases and J gave up 5 bases; unmatched junction bases: 7.

V usage is TRBV18 and J usage is TRBJ1-5, with D unclear. The CDR3 extends over 15 amino acids. Germline loops: CDR1 KGHSH, CDR2 LQKENI. Trimming took 8 bases from V and 3 from J, leaving 17 bases between them. This CDR3 is CASQLQTGINQPQHF. For the CDR3, the DNA is TGTGCCAGCCAACTTCAGACGGGAATCAATCAGCCCCAGCATTTT.

The V call is TRBV9, the J call TRBJ2-5, with a tentative D call TRBD1 (6 bases). CDR1 SGDLS and CDR2 YYNGEE come from the germline V gene. The CDR3 spans 15 residues. Trimming stripped 5 bases from V and 1 base from J, with 15 bases between. In DNA form, the CDR3 reads TGTGCCAGCAGAGGAAGCTCGGACAGCCAAGAGACCCAGTACTTC. This sequence encodes CASRGSSDSQETQYF.

This clone was found a few times. The CDR3 reads CASSHRQGSGYTF. For the CDR3, the DNA is TGTGCCAGCAGCCATCGACAGGGGTCGGGCTACACCTTC. The rearrangement links TRBV11-2 to TRBJ1-2; 8 bases map to TRBD1. This CDR3 has 13 residues. V gave up 5 bases and J gave up 8 bases; unmatched junction bases: 7. Germline V gene sequence: CDR1 SGHAT, CDR2 FQNNGV. The full variable domain, its missing parts supplied by reference TRBV11-2 and TRBJ1-2, is EAGVAQSPRYKIIEKRQSVAFWCNPISGHATLYWYQQILGQGPKLLIQFQNNGVVDDSQLPKDRFSAERLKGVDSTLKIQPAKLEDSAVYLCASSHRQGSGYTFGSGTRLTVV.

CDR3 protein: CASLRLAGSQVSGELFF. The CDR3 DNA reads TGTGCCAGCTTGCGACTAGCGGGATCCCAAGTATCCGGGGAGCTGTTTTTT. The chain joins TRBV27 to TRBJ2-2, with 11 positions matching TRBD2. Per the germline V gene, CDR1 is MNHEY and CDR2 is SMNVEV (reference sequence). After removal of 8 bases from V and 6 bases from J, the junction contained 14 bases not matched to a gene. The CDR3 covers 17 residues.